The text below deals with one T cell receptor beta chain. Germline V gene lookup returns CDR1 LGHDT and CDR2 YNNKEL (reference sequence). CDR3 length: 15 residues. V lost 3 bases to trimming and J lost 6 bases; unmatched junction nucleotides: 4. Authors' processing steps: From reference gene primer amplification, estimates of nucleated cell counts were derived. Assay used: immunoSEQ multiplex PCR; TCRdb lists only in-frame clones, some missing. The DNA was the basis for D and trimming; V, J and clone size are from that table. The sample has 90,000 to 120,000 clones; 70% to 90% are singletons. This record belongs to a study of blood T cell repertoires in COVID-19. Looking at the study overall: Sites in the United States, Italy and Spain provided acute and convalescent COVID-19 samples. In each case, the material was cDNA or gDNA derived from T cells, B-cell-depleted T cells, or PBMCs.

The rearrangement uses TRBV3-1 (or the pseudogene TRBV3-2) and TRBJ2-3, with 12 bases fitting TRBD2. Sequenced: peripheral blood. This TCR was sampled from a man aged 35 to 55 with active or convalescent COVID-19. In DNA, the CDR3 is TGTGCCAGCAGCCAGACTAGCGGGAGTACTGATACGCAGTATTTT. Its translation: CASSQTSGSTDTQYF.